This entry is about one T cell receptor beta chain. The junction differs from germline at one of its ends, possibly a read error. The data were obtained in a study of cytomegalovirus exposure and HLA in healthy donors. PCR was performed using 60 Vbeta and 13 Jbeta primers. The protocol was immunoSEQ multiplex PCR, while the TCRdb copy is restricted to in-frame clones and leaves out a portion. The repertoire consists of 100,000 to 150,000 clones, with around 76% occurring once and the leading ten covering 15% to 20%. Sequences were obtained from PBMCs. The sequence was collected from a man aged 50 to 59 in good health and CMV-seropositive.

The CDR3 protein is CASSPYERAGGTQYF. The CDR3 DNA reads as TGTGCTAGCAGCCCGTATGAACGTGCGGGAGGTACGCAGTATTTT. The chain employs TRBV7-7 and TRBJ2-3; 8 bases agree with TRBD2. The CDR3 is made up of 15 amino acids. Germline assignment: CDR1 SSHAT and CDR2 FNYEAQ (reference sequence).